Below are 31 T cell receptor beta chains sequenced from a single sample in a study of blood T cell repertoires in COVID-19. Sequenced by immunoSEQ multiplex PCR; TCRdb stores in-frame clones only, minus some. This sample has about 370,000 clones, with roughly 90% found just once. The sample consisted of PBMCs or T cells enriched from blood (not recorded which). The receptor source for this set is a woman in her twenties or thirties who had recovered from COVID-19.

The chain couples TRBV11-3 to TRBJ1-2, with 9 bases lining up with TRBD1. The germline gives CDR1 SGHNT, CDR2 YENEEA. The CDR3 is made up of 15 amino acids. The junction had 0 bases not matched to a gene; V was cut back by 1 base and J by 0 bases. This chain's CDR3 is CASSLGQGANYGYTF. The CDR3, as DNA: TGTGCCAGCAGCTTAGGACAGGGGGCTAACTATGGCTACACCTTC.

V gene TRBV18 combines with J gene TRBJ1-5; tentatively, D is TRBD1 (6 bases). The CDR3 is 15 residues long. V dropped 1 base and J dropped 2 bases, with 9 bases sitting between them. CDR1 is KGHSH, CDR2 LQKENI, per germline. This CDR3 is CASSPLTGRNQPQHF. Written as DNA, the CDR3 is TGTGCCAGCTCACCACTGACAGGTCGCAATCAGCCCCAGCATTTT.

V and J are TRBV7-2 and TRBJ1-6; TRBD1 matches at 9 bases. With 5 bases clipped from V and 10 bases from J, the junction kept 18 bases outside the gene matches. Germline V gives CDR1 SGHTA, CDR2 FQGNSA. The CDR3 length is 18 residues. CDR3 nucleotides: TGTGCCAGCAGCCCCCGAATCCCGGGACAGGGTTTCAGGTCACCCCTCCACTTT. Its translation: CASSPRIPGQGFRSPLHF.

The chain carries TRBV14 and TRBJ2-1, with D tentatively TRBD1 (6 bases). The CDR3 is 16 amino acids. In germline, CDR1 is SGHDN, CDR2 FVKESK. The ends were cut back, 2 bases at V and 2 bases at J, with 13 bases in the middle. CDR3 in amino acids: CASSQLLGAAYNEQFF. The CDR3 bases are TGTGCCAGCAGCCAATTACTGGGGGCCGCCTACAATGAGCAGTTCTTC.

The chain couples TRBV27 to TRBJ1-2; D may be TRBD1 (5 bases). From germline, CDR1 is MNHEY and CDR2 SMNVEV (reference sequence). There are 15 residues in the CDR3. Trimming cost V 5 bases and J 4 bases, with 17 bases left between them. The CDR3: CASSPRQFNFYGYTF. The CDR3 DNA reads TGTGCCAGCAGTCCACGACAGTTTAATTTCTATGGCTACACCTTC.

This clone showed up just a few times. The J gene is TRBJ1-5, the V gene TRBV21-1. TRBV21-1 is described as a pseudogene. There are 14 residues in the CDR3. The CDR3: CASSNGGGNQPQHF. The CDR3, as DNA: TGTGCCAGCAGCAACGGAGGGGGCAATCAGCCCCAGCATTTT.

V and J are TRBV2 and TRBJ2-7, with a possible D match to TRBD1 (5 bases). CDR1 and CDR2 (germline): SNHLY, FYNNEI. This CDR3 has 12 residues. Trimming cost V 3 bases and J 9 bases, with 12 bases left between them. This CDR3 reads CASSEVRGRQYF. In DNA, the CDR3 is TGTGCCAGCAGTGAGGTTAGGGGTCGGCAGTACTTC.

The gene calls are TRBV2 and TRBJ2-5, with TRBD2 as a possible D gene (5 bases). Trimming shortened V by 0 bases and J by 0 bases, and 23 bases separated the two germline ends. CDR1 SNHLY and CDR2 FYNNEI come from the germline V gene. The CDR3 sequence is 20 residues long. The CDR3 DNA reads TGTGCCAGCAGTGAAGCGCTTCGGGGAGTTTTCAGGTCTGACCAAGAGACCCAGTACTTC. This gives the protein CASSEALRGVFRSDQETQYF.

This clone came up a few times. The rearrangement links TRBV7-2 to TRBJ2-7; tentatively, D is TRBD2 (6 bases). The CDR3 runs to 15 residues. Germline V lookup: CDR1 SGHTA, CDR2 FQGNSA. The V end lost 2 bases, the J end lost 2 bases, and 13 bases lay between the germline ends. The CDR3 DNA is TGTGCCAGCAGCTTACAGTCTAGCGTTCCCTACGAGCAGTACTTC. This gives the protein CASSLQSSVPYEQYF.

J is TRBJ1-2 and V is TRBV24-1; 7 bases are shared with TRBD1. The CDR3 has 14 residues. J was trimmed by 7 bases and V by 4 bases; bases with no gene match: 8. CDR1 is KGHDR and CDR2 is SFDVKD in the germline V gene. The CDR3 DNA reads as TGTGCCACCAGTGACCCGACAGGGTTTAGTGGCTACACCTTC. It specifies CATSDPTGFSGYTF.

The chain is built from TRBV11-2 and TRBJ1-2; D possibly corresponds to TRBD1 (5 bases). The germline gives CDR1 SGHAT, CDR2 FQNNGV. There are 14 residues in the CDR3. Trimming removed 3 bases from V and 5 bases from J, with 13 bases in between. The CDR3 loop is CASSFNQGGYGYTF. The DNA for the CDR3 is TGTGCCAGCAGCTTTAATCAGGGAGGATATGGCTACACCTTC.

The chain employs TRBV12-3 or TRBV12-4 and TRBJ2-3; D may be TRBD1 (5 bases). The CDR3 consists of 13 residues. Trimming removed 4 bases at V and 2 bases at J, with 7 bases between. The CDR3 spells CASSSDTTDTQYF. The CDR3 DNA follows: TGTGCCAGCAGTTCGGACACCACAGATACGCAGTATTTT.

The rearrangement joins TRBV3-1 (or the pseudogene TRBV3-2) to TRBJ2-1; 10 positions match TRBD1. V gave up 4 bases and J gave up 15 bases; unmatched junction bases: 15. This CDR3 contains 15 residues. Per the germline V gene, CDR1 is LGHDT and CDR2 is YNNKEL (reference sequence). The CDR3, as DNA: TGTGCCAGCAGCCCCACCTTGACAGGGGGCTTTCTCCCGTTCTTC. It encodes CASSPTLTGGFLPFF.

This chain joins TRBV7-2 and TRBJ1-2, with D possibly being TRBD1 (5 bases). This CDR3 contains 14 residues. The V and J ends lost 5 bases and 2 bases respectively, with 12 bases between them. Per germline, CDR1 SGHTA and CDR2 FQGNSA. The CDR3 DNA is TGTGCCAGCAGCCAAACCCGGGGGAACTATGGCTACACCTTC. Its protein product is CASSQTRGNYGYTF.

This CDR3 is CASSAGTDDNEKLFF. The CDR3, as DNA: TGCGCCAGCAGTGCAGGGACAGATGATAATGAAAAACTGTTTTTT. V and J are TRBV5-1 and TRBJ1-4, with TRBD1 matching 7 bases. Germline assignment: CDR1 SGHRS and CDR2 YFSETQ. J lost 4 bases, V lost 5 bases, and 8 bases had no gene match. This CDR3 has 15 amino acids.

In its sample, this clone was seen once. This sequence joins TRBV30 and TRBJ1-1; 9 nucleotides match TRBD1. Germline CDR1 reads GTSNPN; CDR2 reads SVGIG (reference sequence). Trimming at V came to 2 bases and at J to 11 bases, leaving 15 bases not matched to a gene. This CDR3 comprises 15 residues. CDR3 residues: CAWSTYRGRKGQAFF. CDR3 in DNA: TGTGCCTGGAGTACTTACAGGGGGCGCAAGGGTCAGGCTTTCTTT. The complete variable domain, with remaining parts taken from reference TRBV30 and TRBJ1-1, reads SQTIHQWPATLVQPVGSPLSLECTVEGTSNPNLYWYRQAAGRGLQLLFYSVGIGQISSEVPQNLSASRPQDRQFILSSKKLLLSDSGFYLCAWSTYRGRKGQAFFGQGTRLTVV.

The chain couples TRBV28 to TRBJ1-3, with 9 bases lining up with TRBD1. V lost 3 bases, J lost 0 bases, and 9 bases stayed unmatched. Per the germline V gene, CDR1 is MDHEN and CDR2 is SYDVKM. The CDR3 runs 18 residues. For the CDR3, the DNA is TGTGCCAGCAGTTTTTTGGTTCGGGACAGGGACTCTGGAAACACCATATATTTT. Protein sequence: CASSFLVRDRDSGNTIYF.

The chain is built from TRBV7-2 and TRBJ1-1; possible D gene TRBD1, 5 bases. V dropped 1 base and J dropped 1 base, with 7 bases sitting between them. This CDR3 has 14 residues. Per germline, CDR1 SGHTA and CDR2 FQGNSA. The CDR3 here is CASSLDGGNTEAFF. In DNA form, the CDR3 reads TGTGCCAGCAGCTTAGACGGGGGGAACACTGAAGCTTTCTTT.

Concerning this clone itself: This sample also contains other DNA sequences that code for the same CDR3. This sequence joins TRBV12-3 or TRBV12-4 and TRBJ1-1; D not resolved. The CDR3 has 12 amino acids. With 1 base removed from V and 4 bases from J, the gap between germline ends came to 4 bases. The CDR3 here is CASSLVSTEAFF. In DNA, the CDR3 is TGTGCCAGCAGTTTAGTCTCCACTGAAGCTTTCTTT.

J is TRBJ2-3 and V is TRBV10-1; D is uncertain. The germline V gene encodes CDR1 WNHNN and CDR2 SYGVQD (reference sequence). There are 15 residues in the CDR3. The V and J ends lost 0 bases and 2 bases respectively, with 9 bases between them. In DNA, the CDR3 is TGCGCCAGCAGTGAGTCATCGCAGTCCACAGATACGCAGTATTTT. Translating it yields CASSESSQSTDTQYF.

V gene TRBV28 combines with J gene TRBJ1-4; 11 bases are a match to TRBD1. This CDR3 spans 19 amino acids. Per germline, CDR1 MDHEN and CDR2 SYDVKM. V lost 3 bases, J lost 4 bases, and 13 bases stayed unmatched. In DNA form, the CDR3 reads TGTGCCAGCAGTTTTCCGACAGAGGGGACAGGGGGTCTTAATGAAAAACTGTTTTTT. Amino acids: CASSFPTEGTGGLNEKLFF.

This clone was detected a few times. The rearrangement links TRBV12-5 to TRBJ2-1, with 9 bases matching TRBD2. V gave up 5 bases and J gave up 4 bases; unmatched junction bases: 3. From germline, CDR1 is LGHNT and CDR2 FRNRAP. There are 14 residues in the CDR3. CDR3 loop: CASGRGGEYNEQFF. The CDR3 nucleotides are TGTGCTAGTGGTCGCGGGGGGGAGTACAATGAGCAGTTCTTC.

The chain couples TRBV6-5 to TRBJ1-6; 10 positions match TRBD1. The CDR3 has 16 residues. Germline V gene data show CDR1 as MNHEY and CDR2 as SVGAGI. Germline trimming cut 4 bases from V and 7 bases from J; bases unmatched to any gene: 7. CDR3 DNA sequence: TGTGCCAGCAGTTCCCCCCAGGGACAGGGGAATTCACCCCTCCACTTT. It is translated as CASSSPQGQGNSPLHF.

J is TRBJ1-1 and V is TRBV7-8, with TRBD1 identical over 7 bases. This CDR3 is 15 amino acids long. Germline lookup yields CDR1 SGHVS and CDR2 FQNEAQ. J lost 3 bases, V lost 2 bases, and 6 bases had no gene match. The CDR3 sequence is CASSLWGQGDTEAFF. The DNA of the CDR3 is TGTGCCAGCAGCTTATGGGGGCAGGGGGACACTGAAGCTTTCTTT.

The CDR3 DNA is TGTGCCAGCTCTCGTCCTAACTATGGCTACACCTTC. Protein product: CASSRPNYGYTF. The chain is built from TRBV6-5 and TRBJ1-2; no definite D call. Germline V lookup: CDR1 MNHEY, CDR2 SVGAGI. The CDR3 is 12 amino acids. Trimming cost V 8 bases and J 0 bases, with 7 bases left between them.

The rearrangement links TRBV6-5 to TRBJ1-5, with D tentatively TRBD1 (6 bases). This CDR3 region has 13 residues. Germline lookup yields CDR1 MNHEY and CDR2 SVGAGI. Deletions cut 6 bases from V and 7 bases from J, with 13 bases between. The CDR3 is CASRPLTGQPQHF. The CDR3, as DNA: TGTGCCAGCAGACCCCTGACAGGCCAGCCCCAGCATTTT.

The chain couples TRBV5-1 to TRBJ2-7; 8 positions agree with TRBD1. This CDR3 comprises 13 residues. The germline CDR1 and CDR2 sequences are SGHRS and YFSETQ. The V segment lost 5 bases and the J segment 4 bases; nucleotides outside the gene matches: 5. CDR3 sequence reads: CASRSGQGYEQYF. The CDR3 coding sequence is TGCGCCAGCAGATCTGGACAGGGATACGAGCAGTACTTC.

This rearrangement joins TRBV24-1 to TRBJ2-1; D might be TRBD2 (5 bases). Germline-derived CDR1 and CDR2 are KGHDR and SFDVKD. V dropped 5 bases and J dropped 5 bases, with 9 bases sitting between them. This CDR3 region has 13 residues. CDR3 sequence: CATSGRGNNEQFF. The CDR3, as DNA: TGTGCCACCAGTGGACGGGGTAACAATGAGCAGTTCTTC.

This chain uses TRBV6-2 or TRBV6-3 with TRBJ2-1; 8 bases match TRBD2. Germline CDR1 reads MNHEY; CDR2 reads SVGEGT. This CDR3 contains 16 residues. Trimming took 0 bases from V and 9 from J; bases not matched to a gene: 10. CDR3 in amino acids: CASSYSSRRTSSEQFF. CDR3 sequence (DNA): TGTGCCAGCAGTTACTCGAGTAGGAGGACTAGCAGTGAGCAGTTCTTC.

The CDR3 region has the DNA TGTGCCAGCAGCAAACCGGGACAGGGGTCGACTAATGAGCAGTTCTTC. It encodes CASSKPGQGSTNEQFF. The rearrangement joins TRBV7-9 to TRBJ2-1, with 10 bases matching TRBD1. The CDR3 loop spans 16 amino acids. With 5 bases clipped from V and 7 bases from J, the junction kept 11 bases outside the gene matches. Germline assignment: CDR1 SEHNR and CDR2 FQNEAQ (reference sequence).

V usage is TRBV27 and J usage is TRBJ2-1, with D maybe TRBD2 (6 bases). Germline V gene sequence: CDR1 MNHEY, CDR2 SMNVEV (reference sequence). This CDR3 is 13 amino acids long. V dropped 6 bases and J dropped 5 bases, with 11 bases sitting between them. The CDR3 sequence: CASSPGLHNEQFF. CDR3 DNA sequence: TGTGCCAGCAGCCCGGGACTTCACAATGAGCAGTTCTTC.